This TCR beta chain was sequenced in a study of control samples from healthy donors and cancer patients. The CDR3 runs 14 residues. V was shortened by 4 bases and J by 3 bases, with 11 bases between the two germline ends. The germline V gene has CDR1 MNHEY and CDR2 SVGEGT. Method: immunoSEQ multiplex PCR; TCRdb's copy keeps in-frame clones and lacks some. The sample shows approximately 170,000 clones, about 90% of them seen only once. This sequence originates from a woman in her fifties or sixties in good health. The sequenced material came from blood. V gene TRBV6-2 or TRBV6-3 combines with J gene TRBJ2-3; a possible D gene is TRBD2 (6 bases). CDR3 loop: CASSSRDFTDTQYF. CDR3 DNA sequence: TGTGCCAGCAGTTCTCGGGACTTTACAGATACGCAGTATTTT.